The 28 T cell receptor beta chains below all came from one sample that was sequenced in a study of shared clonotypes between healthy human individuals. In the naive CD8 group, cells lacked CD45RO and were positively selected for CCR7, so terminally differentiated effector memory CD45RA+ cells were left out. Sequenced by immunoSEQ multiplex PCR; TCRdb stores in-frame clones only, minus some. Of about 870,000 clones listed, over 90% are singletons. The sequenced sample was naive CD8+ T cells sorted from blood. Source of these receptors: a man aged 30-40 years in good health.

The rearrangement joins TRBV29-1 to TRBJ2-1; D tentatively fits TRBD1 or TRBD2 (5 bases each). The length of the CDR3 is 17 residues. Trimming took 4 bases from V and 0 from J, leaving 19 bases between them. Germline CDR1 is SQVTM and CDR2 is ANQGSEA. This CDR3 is CSVAGTNIGSSYNEQFF. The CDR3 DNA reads TGCAGCGTTGCTGGGACCAATATAGGGAGCTCCTACAATGAGCAGTTCTTC.

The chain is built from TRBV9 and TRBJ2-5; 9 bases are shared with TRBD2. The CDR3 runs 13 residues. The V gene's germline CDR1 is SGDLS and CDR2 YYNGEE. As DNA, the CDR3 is TGTGGACGGTGGCGGGAGGGCAAAGAGACCCAGTACTTC. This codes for CGRWREGKETQYF.

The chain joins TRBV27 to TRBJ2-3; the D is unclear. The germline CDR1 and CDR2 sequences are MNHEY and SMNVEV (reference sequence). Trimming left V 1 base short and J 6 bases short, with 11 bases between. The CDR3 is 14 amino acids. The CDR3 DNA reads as TGTGCCAGCAGTTTATTAGCAGAAGACGATACGCAGTATTTT. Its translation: CASSLLAEDDTQYF.

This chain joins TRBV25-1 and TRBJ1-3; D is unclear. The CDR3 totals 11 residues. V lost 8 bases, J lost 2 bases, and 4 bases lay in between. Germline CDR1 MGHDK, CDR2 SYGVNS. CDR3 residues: CASGPGNTIYF. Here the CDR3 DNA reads TGTGCCAGCGGTCCTGGAAACACCATATATTTT. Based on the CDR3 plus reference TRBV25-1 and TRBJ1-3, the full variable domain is EADIYQTPRYLVIGTGKKITLECSQTMGHDKMYWYQQDPGMELHLIHYSYGVNSTEKGDLSSESTVSRIRTEHFPLTLESARPSHTSQYLCASGPGNTIYFGEGSWLTVV.

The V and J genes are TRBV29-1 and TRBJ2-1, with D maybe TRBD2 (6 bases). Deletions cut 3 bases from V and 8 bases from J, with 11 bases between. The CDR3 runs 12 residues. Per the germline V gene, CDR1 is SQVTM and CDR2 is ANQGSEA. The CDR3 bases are TGCAGCGTTGATGGGCTAGCGTATGAGCAGTTCTTC. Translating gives CSVDGLAYEQFF.

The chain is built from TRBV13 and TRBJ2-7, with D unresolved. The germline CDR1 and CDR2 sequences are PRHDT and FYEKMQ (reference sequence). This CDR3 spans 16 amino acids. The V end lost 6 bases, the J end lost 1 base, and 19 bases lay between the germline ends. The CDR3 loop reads CASRSTGPFFSYEQYF. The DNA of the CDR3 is TGTGCCAGCAGATCTACCGGGCCCTTCTTTTCCTACGAGCAGTACTTC.

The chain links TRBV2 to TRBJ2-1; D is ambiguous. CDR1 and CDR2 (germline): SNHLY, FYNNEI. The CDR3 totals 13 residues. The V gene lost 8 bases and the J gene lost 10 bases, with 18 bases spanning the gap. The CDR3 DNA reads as TGTGCCAGCCGAGTGAATGATTTCAGGGAGCAGTTCTTC. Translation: CASRVNDFREQFF.

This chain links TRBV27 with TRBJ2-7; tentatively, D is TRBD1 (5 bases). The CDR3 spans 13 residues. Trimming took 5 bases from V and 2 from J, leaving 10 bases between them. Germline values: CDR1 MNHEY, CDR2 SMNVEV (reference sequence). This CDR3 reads CASSQGFPYEQYF. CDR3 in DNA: TGTGCCAGCAGTCAGGGATTCCCCTACGAGCAGTACTTC.

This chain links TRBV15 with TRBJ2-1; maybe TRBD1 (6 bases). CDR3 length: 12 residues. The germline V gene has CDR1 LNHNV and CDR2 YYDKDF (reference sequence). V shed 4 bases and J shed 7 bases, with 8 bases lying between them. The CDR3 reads CATSNTGNEQFF. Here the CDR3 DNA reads TGTGCCACCAGCAACACAGGGAATGAGCAGTTCTTC.

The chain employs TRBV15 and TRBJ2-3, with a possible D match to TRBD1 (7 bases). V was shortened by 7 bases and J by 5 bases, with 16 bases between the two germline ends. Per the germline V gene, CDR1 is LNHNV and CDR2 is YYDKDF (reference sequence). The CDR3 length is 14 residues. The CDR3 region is CATKNQGGEDTQYF. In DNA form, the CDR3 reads TGTGCCACCAAAAACCAGGGGGGCGAAGATACGCAGTATTTT.

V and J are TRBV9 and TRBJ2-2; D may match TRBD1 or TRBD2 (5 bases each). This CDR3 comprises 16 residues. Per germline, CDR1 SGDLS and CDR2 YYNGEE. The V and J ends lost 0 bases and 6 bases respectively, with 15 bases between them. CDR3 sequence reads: CASSVAWRQGPGELFF. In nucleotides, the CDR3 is TGTGCCAGCAGCGTAGCATGGAGGCAGGGTCCCGGGGAGCTGTTTTTT.

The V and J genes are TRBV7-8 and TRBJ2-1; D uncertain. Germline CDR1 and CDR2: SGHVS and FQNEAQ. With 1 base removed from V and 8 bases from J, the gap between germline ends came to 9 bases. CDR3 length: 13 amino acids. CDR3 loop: CASSLVAQDEQFF. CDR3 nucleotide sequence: TGTGCCAGCAGCTTAGTGGCCCAGGATGAGCAGTTCTTC.

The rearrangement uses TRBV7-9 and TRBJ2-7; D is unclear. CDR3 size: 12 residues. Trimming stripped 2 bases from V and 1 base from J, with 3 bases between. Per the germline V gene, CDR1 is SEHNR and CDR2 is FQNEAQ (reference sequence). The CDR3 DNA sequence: TGTGCCAGCAGCTTAATATCCTACGAGCAGTACTTC. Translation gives CASSLISYEQYF.

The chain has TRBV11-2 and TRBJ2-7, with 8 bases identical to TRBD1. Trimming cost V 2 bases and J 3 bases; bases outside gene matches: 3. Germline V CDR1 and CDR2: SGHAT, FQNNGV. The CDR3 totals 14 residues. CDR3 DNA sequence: TGTGCCAGCAGCTTACGACAGGGGAACTACGAGCAGTACTTC. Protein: CASSLRQGNYEQYF.

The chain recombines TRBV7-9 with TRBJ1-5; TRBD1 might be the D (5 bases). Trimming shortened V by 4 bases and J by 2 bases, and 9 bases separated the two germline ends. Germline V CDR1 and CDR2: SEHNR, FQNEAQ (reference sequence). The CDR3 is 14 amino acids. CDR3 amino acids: CASSSQGGNQPQHF. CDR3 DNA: TGTGCCAGCAGCTCTCAGGGTGGCAATCAGCCCCAGCATTTT.

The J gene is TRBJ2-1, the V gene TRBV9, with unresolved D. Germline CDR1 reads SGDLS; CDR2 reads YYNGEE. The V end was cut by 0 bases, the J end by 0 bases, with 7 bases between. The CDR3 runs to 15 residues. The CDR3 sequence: CASSVADSSYNEQFF. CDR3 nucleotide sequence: TGTGCCAGCAGCGTAGCGGATAGCTCCTACAATGAGCAGTTCTTC.

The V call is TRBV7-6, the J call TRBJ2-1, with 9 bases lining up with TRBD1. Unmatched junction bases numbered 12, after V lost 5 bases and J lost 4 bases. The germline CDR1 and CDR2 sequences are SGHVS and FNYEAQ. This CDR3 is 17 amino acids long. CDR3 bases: TGTGCCAGCAGCAGAATGGCAACAGGGGGCGCATACAATGAGCAGTTCTTC. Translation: CASSRMATGGAYNEQFF.

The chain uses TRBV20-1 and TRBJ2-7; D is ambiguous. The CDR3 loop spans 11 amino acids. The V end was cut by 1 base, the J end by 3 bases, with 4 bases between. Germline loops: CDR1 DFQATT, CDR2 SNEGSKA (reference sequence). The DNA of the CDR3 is TGCAGTGCTAGAGGCCTCTACGAGCAGTACTTC. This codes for CSARGLYEQYF.

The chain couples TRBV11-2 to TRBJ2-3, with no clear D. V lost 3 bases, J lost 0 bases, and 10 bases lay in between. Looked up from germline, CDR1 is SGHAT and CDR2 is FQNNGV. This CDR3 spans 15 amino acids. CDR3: CASSFLVPSTDTQYF. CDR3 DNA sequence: TGTGCCAGCAGCTTTTTGGTTCCTAGCACAGATACGCAGTATTTT.

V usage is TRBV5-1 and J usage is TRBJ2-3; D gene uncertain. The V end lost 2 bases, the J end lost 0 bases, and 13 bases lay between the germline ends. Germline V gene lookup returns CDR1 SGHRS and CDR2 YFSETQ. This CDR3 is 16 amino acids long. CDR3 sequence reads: CASSFVDIASTDTQYF. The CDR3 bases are TGCGCCAGCAGCTTCGTGGATATAGCTAGCACAGATACGCAGTATTTT.

CDR3 amino acids: CASSYSNPVGTEAFF. The DNA of the CDR3 is TGTGCCAGCAGTTACTCGAACCCGGTGGGCACTGAAGCTTTCTTT. The V call is TRBV6-5, the J call TRBJ1-1; D not resolved. CDR1 MNHEY and CDR2 SVGAGI come from the germline V gene. The CDR3 has 15 residues. With 0 bases removed from V and 4 bases from J, the gap between germline ends came to 12 bases.

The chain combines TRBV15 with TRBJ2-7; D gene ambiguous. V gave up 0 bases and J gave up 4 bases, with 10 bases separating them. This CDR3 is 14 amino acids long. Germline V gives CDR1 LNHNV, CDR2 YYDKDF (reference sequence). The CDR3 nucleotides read TGTGCCACCAGCAGAGATCGGGCCCTTTACGAGCAGTACTTC. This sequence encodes CATSRDRALYEQYF.

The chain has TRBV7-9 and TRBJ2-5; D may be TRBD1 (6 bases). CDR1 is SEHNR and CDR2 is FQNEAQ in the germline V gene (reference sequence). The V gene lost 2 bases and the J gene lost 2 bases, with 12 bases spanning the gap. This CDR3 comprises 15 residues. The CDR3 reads CASSLIPGQQETQYF. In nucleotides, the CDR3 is TGTGCCAGCAGCTTAATCCCCGGACAGCAAGAGACCCAGTACTTC.

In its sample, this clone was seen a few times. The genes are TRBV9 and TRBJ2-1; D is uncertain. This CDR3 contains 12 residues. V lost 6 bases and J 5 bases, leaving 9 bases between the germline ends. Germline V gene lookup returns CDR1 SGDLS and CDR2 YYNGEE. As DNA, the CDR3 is TGTGCCAGCAAGGGCCGGGACAATGAGCAGTTCTTC. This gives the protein CASKGRDNEQFF.

The CDR3 nucleotides read TGTGCCAGCACTGCGGACTATGGCTACACCTTC. This translates into CASTADYGYTF. The chain joins TRBV7-9 to TRBJ1-2; no clear D gene. Trimming cost V 7 bases and J 3 bases, with 6 bases left between them. There are 11 residues in the CDR3. The V gene's germline CDR1 is SEHNR and CDR2 FQNEAQ (reference sequence). Together with reference TRBV7-9 and TRBJ1-2, the CDR3 gives the full variable domain: DTGVSQNPRHKITKRGQNVTFRCDPISEHNRLYWYRQTLGQGPEFLTYFQNEAQLEKSRLLSDRFSAERPKGSFSTLEIQRTEQGDSAMYLCASTADYGYTFGSGTRLTVV.

The chain's CDR3 is CASSTHPALAGAGELFF. The CDR3 coding sequence is TGTGCCAGCAGCACCCACCCCGCACTAGCGGGAGCCGGGGAGCTGTTTTTT. The chain recombines TRBV7-8 with TRBJ2-2; 11 bases match TRBD2. This CDR3 contains 17 residues. Losses at the gene ends were 5 bases for V and 6 bases for J; bases not matched to a gene: 11. CDR1 and CDR2 (germline): SGHVS, FQNEAQ.

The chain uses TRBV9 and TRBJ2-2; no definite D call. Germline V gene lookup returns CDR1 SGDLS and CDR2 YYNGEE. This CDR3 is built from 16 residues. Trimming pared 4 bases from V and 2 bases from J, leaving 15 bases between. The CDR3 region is CASSSFRSTNTGELFF. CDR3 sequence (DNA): TGTGCCAGCAGCTCCTTTCGGAGCACCAACACCGGGGAGCTGTTTTTT.

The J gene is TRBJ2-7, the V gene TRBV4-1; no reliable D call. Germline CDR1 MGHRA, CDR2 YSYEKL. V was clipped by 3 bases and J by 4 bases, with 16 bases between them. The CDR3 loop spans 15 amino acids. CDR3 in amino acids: CASSQSMAAPYEQYF. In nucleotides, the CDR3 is TGCGCCAGCAGCCAGAGTATGGCCGCCCCTTACGAGCAGTACTTC.